This passage covers 11 T cell receptor beta chains from one sample sequenced in a study of CD8 T cells in ankylosing spondylitis. TCRdb used MiXCR to reprocess the 5' RACE reads, holding one entry per CDR3 protein. The sample holds under 300,000 distinct CDR3 sequences, about 20% seen once. The sequencing input was blood, either unsorted or a sorted T cell fraction (not recorded which). These receptors came from a male donor with ankylosing spondylitis or in good health (not recorded which).

The chain uses TRBV12-3 or TRBV12-4 and TRBJ1-4, with D unclear. Between the trimmed V and J ends, which lost 4 bases and 6 bases, there was a span of 15 bases. The CDR3 has 15 amino acids. CDR3 coding DNA: TGTGCCAGCAGTTCCCAGGAACCACCAGATGAAAAACTGTTTTTT. This codes for CASSSQEPPDEKLFF.

The chain has TRBV6-5 and TRBJ2-7; TRBD2 matches 12 bases. The germline CDR1 and CDR2 sequences are MNHEY and SVGAGI. The junction had 3 bases not matched to a gene; V was cut back by 0 bases and J by 0 bases. The CDR3 is 17 residues long. CDR3 sequence: CASSYSRLAGVSYEQYF. In DNA form, the CDR3 reads TGTGCCAGCAGTTACTCGAGACTAGCGGGAGTCTCCTACGAGCAGTACTTC.

The CDR3 loop reads CASSPSGSSTDTQYF. Here the CDR3 DNA reads TGCGCCAGCAGCCCCAGCGGATCTAGCACAGATACGCAGTATTTT. This chain joins TRBV4-1 and TRBJ2-3; D is possibly TRBD2 (5 bases). Germline values: CDR1 MGHRA, CDR2 YSYEKL. This CDR3 spans 15 amino acids. V lost 4 bases and J lost 0, with 11 bases in between.

This clonotype was recorded a few times. The V and J genes are TRBV12-3 or TRBV12-4 and TRBJ2-2, with a weak D call TRBD1 (7 bases). The V end lost 3 bases, the J end lost 7 bases, and 21 bases lay between the germline ends. The CDR3 has 17 residues. The CDR3 loop is CASSFFPDRRVDGELFF. As DNA, the CDR3 is TGTGCCAGCAGTTTTTTTCCGGACAGGAGGGTTGACGGGGAGCTGTTTTTT.

This chain joins TRBV6-1 and TRBJ2-1; the match to TRBD1 covers 7 bases. CDR3 length: 15 residues. Germline-derived CDR1 and CDR2 are MNHNS and SASEGT. V was pared by 5 bases and J by 4 bases, with 8 bases of the junction left unmatched. The CDR3 sequence is CASSPRDRLYNEQFF. The CDR3 coding sequence is TGTGCCAGCAGTCCGAGGGACAGACTTTACAATGAGCAGTTCTTC.

This chain uses TRBV7-6 with TRBJ2-7, with 7 nucleotides matching TRBD2. CDR1 and CDR2 from the germline V gene are SGHVS and FNYEAQ. With V trimmed by 3 bases and J by 3 bases, 8 bases remained unmatched. CDR3 length: 15 amino acids. In DNA form, the CDR3 reads TGTGCCAGCAGCTTGCTCAGCGGGAACAACTACGAGCAGTACTTC. Amino acids: CASSLLSGNNYEQYF. Full variable domain (remainder filled in from reference TRBV7-6 and TRBJ2-7): GAGVSQSPRYKVTKRGQDVALRCDPISGHVSLYWYRQALGQGPEFLTYFNYEAQQDKSGLPNDRFSAERPEGSISTLTIQRTEQRDSAMYRCASSLLSGNNYEQYFGPGTRLTVT.

This clonotype showed up just a few times. DNA for the CDR3: TGTGCCAGCAGCTTACCCCAGGTCACGAACACTGAAGCTTTCTTT. Protein: CASSLPQVTNTEAFF. The chain is built from TRBV7-2 and TRBJ1-1; D call uncertain. CDR3 size: 15 residues. Per the germline V gene, CDR1 is SGHTA and CDR2 is FQGNSA. Trimming shortened V by 2 bases and J by 1 base, and 11 bases separated the two germline ends.

This clonotype has at least ten counts. The genes are TRBV29-1 and TRBJ2-5, with 11 bases identical to TRBD2. In germline, CDR1 is SQVTM, CDR2 ANQGSEA. V lost 8 bases to trimming and J lost 3 bases; unmatched junction nucleotides: 14. The CDR3 runs to 16 residues. The CDR3 region has the DNA TGCAGCTTAAAATTCCCGGGACTAGCGGAGGAAGAGACCCAGTACTTC. It specifies CSLKFPGLAEEETQYF.

This clonotype was picked up many times. This rearrangement joins TRBV29-1 to TRBJ2-3; 9 bases fit TRBD2. Germline CDR1 reads SQVTM; CDR2 reads ANQGSEA. Losses at the gene ends were 0 bases for V and 0 bases for J; bases not matched to a gene: 10. The CDR3 runs to 18 residues. The CDR3 here is CSVEDLLVAGASTDTQYF. Here the CDR3 DNA reads TGCAGCGTTGAAGACCTATTAGTAGCGGGAGCTAGCACAGATACGCAGTATTTT.

This clonotype was seen ten or more times. The CDR3 sequence is CASTLGTGLEQFF. The CDR3 DNA reads as TGTGCCAGCACTCTCGGGACAGGGCTCGAGCAGTTCTTC. V and J are TRBV27 and TRBJ2-1; 9 nucleotides match TRBD1. CDR1 and CDR2 (germline): MNHEY, SMNVEV (reference sequence). This CDR3 is built from 13 residues. Trimming removed 7 bases from V and 10 bases from J; junction bases left unmatched: 8.

V and J are TRBV12-3 or TRBV12-4 and TRBJ2-5, with 11 bases identical to TRBD2. The CDR3 is made up of 16 amino acids. Losses at the gene ends were 5 bases for V and 1 base for J; bases not matched to a gene: 6. Here the CDR3 reads CASSLTSGSSQETQYF. In DNA, the CDR3 is TGTGCCAGCAGTCTAACTAGCGGGAGCAGCCAAGAGACCCAGTACTTC.